Listed here are 9 T cell receptor beta chains from one sample, sequenced in a study of neurological immune-mediated disorders. TCRdb fed the 5' RACE reads into MiXCR, producing one record per CDR3 protein. The sample lists about 59,000 distinct CDR3 sequences, less than 4% occurring once. Sequencing used PBMCs. The origin of the receptors is a woman between 45 and 65 years old with multiple sclerosis.

At least ten counts were recorded for this clonotype. This chain links TRBV7-3 with TRBJ2-1; TRBD2 agrees at 11 bases. The CDR3 spans 15 residues. Trimming removed 5 bases from V and 7 bases from J; junction bases left unmatched: 7. Germline V gene sequence: CDR1 SGHTA, CDR2 FQGTGA. The CDR3 coding sequence is TGTGCCAGCAGCCTCACTAGCGGGAGTAGGAATGAGCAGTTCTTC. Protein: CASSLTSGSRNEQFF. The whole variable domain, remainder taken from reference TRBV7-3 and TRBJ2-1, is GAGVSQTPSNKVTEKGKYVELRCDPISGHTALYWYRQSLGQGPEFLIYFQGTGAADDSGLPNDRFFAVRPEGSVSTLKIQRTERGDSAVYLCASSLTSGSRNEQFFGPGTRLTVL.

As concerns this clonotype: A read error may explain this, as a much larger clone is one base away. The genes are TRBV5-1 and TRBJ1-1, with D possibly matching TRBD1 (6 bases). Germline CDR1 SGHRS, CDR2 YFSETQ. This CDR3 is built from 13 residues. V lost 6 bases, J lost 0 bases, and 9 bases lay in between. The CDR3 DNA sequence: TGCGCCAGCATGGACAGAATGAACACTGAAGCTTTCTTT. This codes for CASMDRMNTEAFF. Full variable domain (rest looked up from reference TRBV5-1 and TRBJ1-1): KAGVTQTPRYLIKTRGQQVTLSCSPISGHRSVSWYQQTPGQGLQFLFEYFSETQRNKGNFPGRFSGRQFSNSRSEMNVSTLELGDSALYLCASMDRMNTEAFFGQGTRLTVV.

This clonotype was counted many times. The chain links TRBV6-5 to TRBJ1-1; no firm D call. V lost 4 bases, J lost 4 bases, and 10 bases lay in between. Germline values: CDR1 MNHEY, CDR2 SVGAGI. This CDR3 region has 13 residues. CDR3 coding DNA: TGTGCCAGCAGTTTTTCCCCGGTCACTGAAGCTTTCTTT. Amino acid sequence: CASSFSPVTEAFF.

This clonotype was counted at least ten times. CDR3 sequence (DNA): TGCGCCAGCAGCTTGGAGGGCAGGTACCAAGAGACCCAGTACTTC. It specifies CASSLEGRYQETQYF. The rearrangement links TRBV5-1 to TRBJ2-5; D gene ambiguous. Germline V gene data show CDR1 as SGHRS and CDR2 as YFSETQ. This CDR3 region has 15 residues. Trimming cost V 0 bases and J 0 bases, with 9 bases left between them.

This clonotype was detected ten times or more. V gene TRBV15 combines with J gene TRBJ2-1; TRBD1 matches at 11 bases. There are 14 residues in the CDR3. Germline trimming cut 5 bases from V and 8 bases from J; bases unmatched to any gene: 5. Germline-derived CDR1 and CDR2 are LNHNV and YYDKDF (reference sequence). In DNA, the CDR3 is TGTGCCACCAGCGGCCGGACAGGGGGCGATGAGCAGTTCTTC. It yields the protein CATSGRTGGDEQFF.

The chain combines TRBV7-9 with TRBJ2-1, with a tentative D call TRBD1 (6 bases). There are 17 residues in the CDR3. Germline CDR1 is SEHNR and CDR2 is FQNEAQ (reference sequence). Trimming took off 5 bases at V and 4 bases at J, with 21 bases between the two ends. The CDR3 reads CASSALLAGDLYNEQFF. In DNA form, the CDR3 reads TGTGCCAGCAGCGCACTCCTTGCAGGGGACCTATACAATGAGCAGTTCTTC. The whole variable domain, filled in from reference TRBV7-9 and TRBJ2-1, reads DTGVSQNPRHKITKRGQNVTFRCDPISEHNRLYWYRQTLGQGPEFLTYFQNEAQLEKSRLLSDRFSAERPKGSFSTLEIQRTEQGDSAMYLCASSALLAGDLYNEQFFGPGTRLTVL.

The chain uses TRBV5-5 and TRBJ2-6; D might be TRBD1 (5 bases). V lost 1 base and J 2 bases, leaving 7 bases between the germline ends. The CDR3 length is 15 residues. From germline, CDR1 is SGHKS and CDR2 YYEKEE (reference sequence). DNA of the CDR3: TGTGCCAGCAGCTTGCAAGGGGCTGGGGCCAACGTCCTGACTTTC. Protein sequence: CASSLQGAGANVLTF.

The genes are TRBV7-2 and TRBJ2-7; D ambiguous. CDR3 length equals 14 residues. The V end was cut by 7 bases, the J end by 5 bases, with 18 bases between. From germline, CDR1 is SGHTA and CDR2 FQGNSA. CDR3 residues: CASTRLVQAHEQYF. The CDR3 coding sequence is TGTGCCAGCACCCGGTTGGTCCAGGCCCACGAGCAGTACTTC.

About this clonotype: Compared with germline, one end of the junction differs, possibly owing to a read error. This chain connects TRBV4-3 to TRBJ1-6; D not resolved. The CDR3 extends over 13 amino acids. The germline V gene encodes CDR1 LGHNA and CDR2 YSLEER. The CDR3, as DNA: TGCGCCAGCAGCCCCCGAGTTGGGTCACCCCTCAACTTT. This codes for CASSPRVGSPLNF.